The 22 T cell receptor beta chains below were found in one sample sequenced in a study of cytomegalovirus exposure and HLA in healthy donors listed by TCRdb under 2017. Library preparation was by the immunoSEQ multiplex PCR assay. The multiplex PCR relied on a mix of 60 forward primers for TCR Vbeta segments and 13 reverse primers for TCR Jbeta segments. Entries here come from immuneACCESS through TCRdb and include only in-frame sequences with V and J called. Some clones fail to appear in such tables; in the studies checked, an unresolved V gene covers under half of the shortfall, and the cause of the remainder is unknown. This sample has approximately 150,000 clones in its table, and roughly four fifths of those were observed once. The ten top clones hold over 9.5% of the sample. Sequenced sample: PBMCs. These receptors all stem from a woman in her fifties or sixties in good health and CMV-seropositive.

The chain is built from TRBV30 and TRBJ1-2; D remains ambiguous. The CDR3 spans 11 residues. Germline V lookup: CDR1 GTSNPN, CDR2 SVGIG (reference sequence). The V and J ends lost 0 bases and 8 bases respectively, with 7 bases between them. CDR3 in amino acids: CAWSVGGGYTF. The CDR3 DNA sequence: TGTGCCTGGAGTGTAGGAGGGGGCTACACCTTC.

This clone has only one observation. The chain is built from TRBV10-2 and TRBJ2-7, with a possible D match to TRBD2 (5 bases). V was pared by 6 bases and J by 6 bases, with 6 bases between. CDR3 size: 10 residues. Germline V gives CDR1 WSHSY, CDR2 SAAADI. The CDR3, as DNA: TGCGCCAGCAGGGCGGGCGAGCAGTACTTC. This gives the protein CASRAGEQYF.

V and J are TRBV5-6 and TRBJ1-6, with no clear D. This CDR3 has 15 amino acids. The germline V gene encodes CDR1 SGHDT and CDR2 YYEEEE. V gave up 7 bases and J gave up 4 bases, with 15 bases separating them. Written as DNA, the CDR3 is TGTGCCAGCGCCTTCAAGGGAGTGTATAATTCACCCCTCCACTTT. This encodes CASAFKGVYNSPLHF.

Worth noting for this clone: The junction departs from germline at one end; a sequencing error may be responsible. The J gene is TRBJ1-3, the V gene TRBV6-1, with TRBD1 as a possible D gene (5 bases). The CDR3 consists of 15 residues. Per germline, CDR1 MNHNS and CDR2 SASEGT. The CDR3 here is CASSENQGTGSTIYF. CDR3 nucleotide sequence: TGTGCCAGCAGTGAAAACCAGGGAACTGGAAGCACCATATATTTT.

V usage is TRBV30 and J usage is TRBJ1-4; 8 bases map to TRBD1. The CDR3 length is 14 residues. CDR1 and CDR2 from the germline V gene are GTSNPN and SVGIG (reference sequence). With V trimmed by 3 bases and J by 6 bases, 6 bases remained unmatched. CDR3 DNA sequence: TGTGCCTGGAGAGCGGGCAGGGGGCATGAAAAACTGTTTTTT. As protein: CAWRAGRGHEKLFF.

This chain uses TRBV28 with TRBJ1-6, with 8 bases matching TRBD1. The V gene end was trimmed by 4 bases and the J gene end by 9 bases; junction bases not matched to a gene: 5. This CDR3 contains 14 residues. Germline CDR1 and CDR2: MDHEN and SYDVKM. The CDR3 DNA reads TGTGCCAGCAGTTCGGACAGGGAATTTTCACCCCTCCACTTT. Translating it yields CASSSDREFSPLHF.

The J gene is TRBJ1-1, the V gene TRBV29-1, with D maybe TRBD1 (5 bases). V lost 4 bases, J lost 6 bases, and 15 bases lay in between. Germline CDR1 reads SQVTM; CDR2 reads ANQGSEA. The CDR3 consists of 13 residues. CDR3 nucleotide sequence: TGCAGCGTTGTCATAGGGGCGAGAGCTGAAGCTTTCTTT. Its protein product is CSVVIGARAEAFF.

The chain carries TRBV7-2 and TRBJ2-1; D not certain. Germline CDR1 is SGHTA and CDR2 is FQGNSA. Trimming took off 1 base at V and 6 bases at J, with 4 bases between the two ends. The CDR3 spans 12 residues. The chain's CDR3 is CASSLDGNEQFF. CDR3 coding DNA: TGTGCCAGCAGCTTAGACGGCAATGAGCAGTTCTTC. The full variable domain, with the rest looked up from reference TRBV7-2 and TRBJ2-1, is GAGVSQSPSNKVTEKGKDVELRCDPISGHTALYWYRQSLGQGLEFLIYFQGNSAPDKSGLPSDRFSAERTGGSVSTLTIQRTQQEDSAVYLCASSLDGNEQFFGPGTRLTVL.

This chain joins TRBV27 and TRBJ1-4; perhaps TRBD1 as D (6 bases). Trimming pared 5 bases from V and 8 bases from J, leaving 18 bases between. The germline CDR1 and CDR2 sequences are MNHEY and SMNVEV (reference sequence). This CDR3 region has 15 residues. The DNA of the CDR3 is TGTGCCAGCAGTGACCGTGGGGGGGCTGAGGAAAAACTGTTTTTT. It yields the protein CASSDRGGAEEKLFF.

This chain links TRBV29-1 with TRBJ1-2; D is possibly TRBD1 (6 bases). Between the trimmed V and J ends, which lost 4 bases and 9 bases, there was a span of 15 bases. The CDR3 is 12 amino acids. CDR1 and CDR2 from the germline V gene are SQVTM and ANQGSEA. The CDR3 DNA reads as TGCAGCGTTGCGGACAGACCGGGGAGCTACACCTTC. It yields the protein CSVADRPGSYTF. The full variable domain, completed using reference TRBV29-1 and TRBJ1-2, is SAVISQKPSRDICQRGTSLTIQCQVDSQVTMMFWYRQQPGQSLTLIATANQGSEATYESGFVIDKFPISRPNLTFSTLTVSNMSPEDSSIYLCSVADRPGSYTFGSGTRLTVV.

The chain links TRBV19 to TRBJ1-1; no firm D call. This CDR3 spans 14 amino acids. The germline V gene has CDR1 LNHDA and CDR2 SQIVND (reference sequence). Trimming took 4 bases from V and 1 from J, leaving 10 bases between them. The CDR3: CASSTAGSNTEAFF. CDR3 in DNA: TGTGCCAGTAGTACGGCAGGTTCGAACACTGAAGCTTTCTTT.

The chain links TRBV6-5 to TRBJ2-7; maybe TRBD2 (5 bases). From germline, CDR1 is MNHEY and CDR2 SVGAGI. Trimming removed 6 bases at V and 2 bases at J, with 11 bases between. The CDR3 is made up of 13 amino acids. The CDR3 spells CASSLGSPYEQYF. Written as DNA, the CDR3 is TGTGCCAGCAGCTTAGGGAGCCCCTACGAGCAGTACTTC.

The rearrangement uses TRBV7-6 and TRBJ1-5, with TRBD1 matching 12 bases. Germline assignment: CDR1 SGHVS and CDR2 FNYEAQ. The CDR3 extends over 15 amino acids. The V gene end was trimmed by 4 bases and the J gene end by 6 bases; junction bases not matched to a gene: 4. CDR3 residues: CASSSGTGGTQPQHF. CDR3 nucleotide sequence: TGTGCCAGCAGCTCCGGGACAGGGGGCACTCAGCCCCAGCATTTT.

V is TRBV7-3 and J is TRBJ2-3; D is undetermined. Per the germline V gene, CDR1 is SGHTA and CDR2 is FQGTGA. The CDR3 consists of 13 residues. Trimming took 1 base from V and 3 from J, leaving 5 bases between them. CDR3 protein: CASSLSGTDTQYF. Written as DNA, the CDR3 is TGTGCCAGCAGCTTAAGCGGAACAGATACGCAGTATTTT. The whole variable domain, remainder taken from reference TRBV7-3 and TRBJ2-3, is GAGVSQTPSNKVTEKGKYVELRCDPISGHTALYWYRQSLGQGPEFLIYFQGTGAADDSGLPNDRFFAVRPEGSVSTLKIQRTERGDSAVYLCASSLSGTDTQYFGPGTRLTVL.

This chain connects TRBV7-6 to TRBJ2-7, with 9 bases fitting TRBD1. The CDR3 is made up of 16 amino acids. Trimming removed 2 bases from V and 2 bases from J; junction bases left unmatched: 7. Germline V CDR1 and CDR2: SGHVS, FNYEAQ. The CDR3 nucleotides are TGTGCCAGCAGCTTATTGGCGGGACAGGGAGCCTACGAGCAGTACTTC. It specifies CASSLLAGQGAYEQYF. The whole variable domain, remainder taken from reference TRBV7-6 and TRBJ2-7, is GAGVSQSPRYKVTKRGQDVALRCDPISGHVSLYWYRQALGQGPEFLTYFNYEAQQDKSGLPNDRFSAERPEGSISTLTIQRTEQRDSAMYRCASSLLAGQGAYEQYFGPGTRLTVT.

This clone was counted a single time. V gene TRBV19 combines with J gene TRBJ1-2; D perhaps matches TRBD1 (5 bases). Per the germline V gene, CDR1 is LNHDA and CDR2 is SQIVND (reference sequence). The CDR3 is 13 residues long. Trimming removed 3 bases from V and 6 bases from J, with 11 bases in between. CDR3 DNA: TGTGCCAGTAGTATTCCGGCAGGGAATGGCTACACCTTC. Translating it yields CASSIPAGNGYTF.

The genes are TRBV7-2 and TRBJ1-2; weak D call: TRBD1 (5 bases). V shed 3 bases and J shed 3 bases, with 11 bases lying between them. This CDR3 spans 14 amino acids. Germline-derived CDR1 and CDR2 are SGHTA and FQGNSA. The CDR3 nucleotides are TGTGCCAGCAGCTTCGACAGAACCCACTATGGCTACACCTTC. Protein product: CASSFDRTHYGYTF.

The chain joins TRBV4-2 to TRBJ2-5; D not certain. The tail of the sequence fits TRBJ2-7 better, so the J call may be wrong. The CDR3 consists of 15 residues. The germline V gene has CDR1 LGHNA and CDR2 YNFKEQ. In nucleotides, the CDR3 is TGTGCCAGCAGCCAAGAAGTAAAGTTCTCCTACGAGCAGTACTTC. This codes for CASSQEVKFSYEQYF.

The chain uses TRBV27 and TRBJ2-7; 9 bases are a match to TRBD1. V was pared by 6 bases and J by 2 bases, with 5 bases of the junction left unmatched. Germline loops: CDR1 MNHEY, CDR2 SMNVEV (reference sequence). This CDR3 is 14 amino acids long. For the CDR3, the DNA is TGTGCCAGCAGACCCGGGACAGGGCCCTACGAGCAGTACTTC. Encoded protein: CASRPGTGPYEQYF.

The chain is built from TRBV7-2 and TRBJ2-7; TRBD2 aligns across 11 bases. The V and J ends lost 6 bases and 7 bases, in that order; junction bases with no gene match: 14. The CDR3 is 16 residues long. Germline V gene lookup returns CDR1 SGHTA and CDR2 FQGNSA. CDR3 nucleotides: TGTGCCAGCAGTTATGGACTAGCGGGCGCGAGGGAGGAGCAGTACTTC. The encoded protein is CASSYGLAGAREEQYF.

This chain uses TRBV19 with TRBJ1-2, with D possibly matching TRBD1 (6 bases). Germline V gene lookup returns CDR1 LNHDA and CDR2 SQIVND (reference sequence). CDR3 size: 13 residues. Trimming stripped 8 bases from V and 3 bases from J, with 13 bases between. The CDR3 DNA reads TGTGCCAGTTCTTCGGACAGCCACTATGGCTACACCTTC. Translation gives CASSSDSHYGYTF.

This chain joins TRBV15 and TRBJ2-3, with 7 bases that match TRBD1. This CDR3 is 16 amino acids long. Losses at the gene ends were 3 bases for V and 4 bases for J; bases not matched to a gene: 10. Germline V gene data show CDR1 as LNHNV and CDR2 as YYDKDF (reference sequence). The CDR3 nucleotides are TGTGCCACCAGCAGTGATCGAGGGGGCCGGGCAGATACGCAGTATTTT. Its translation is CATSSDRGGRADTQYF.